This record covers a single T cell receptor (beta chain). The sample belongs to a study of blood T cell repertoires in COVID-19. CDR1 and CDR2 (germline): LNHDA, SQIVND (reference sequence). Deletions cut 6 bases from V and 2 bases from J, with 17 bases between. This CDR3 has 15 amino acids. Here immunoSEQ multiplex PCR was the method, and the copy in TCRdb shows in-frame clones only, minus some. The data contain about half a million clones, 88% of them singletons. The sample consisted of PBMCs or T cells enriched from blood (not recorded which). The receptor was isolated from a woman aged 55 to 70 who had recovered from COVID-19. The V call is TRBV19, the J call TRBJ2-7; D is unclear. The chain's CDR3 is CASSVSQQLTYEQYF. Written as DNA, the CDR3 is TGTGCCAGTAGCGTGAGCCAGCAACTAACCTACGAGCAGTACTTC.